A selection of T cell receptor beta chains follows, all from one sample in a study of blood T cell repertoires in COVID-19. Libraries were prepared by immunoSEQ multiplex PCR; TCRdb keeps only in-frame clonotypes and omits some of them. The sample has tens of thousands of clones, around 90% seen once; the top ten hold approximately 30%. Sample: peripheral blood. The receptor source for this set is a man aged 50 to 59 with acute or convalescent COVID-19. CDR3s include the opening cysteine and the closing phenylalanine or tryptophan. Fields, in order: CDR3 length, J gene, V gene, CDR3 protein.

14,TRBJ2-7,TRBV19,CASSMAGQGSEQYF
15,TRBJ2-2,TRBV9,CASSGRQGSTGELFF
16,TRBJ1-2,TRBV5-6,CASSLEGTDLPYGYTF
14,TRBJ1-5,TRBV28,CASTAGWGNQPQHF
15,TRBJ2-7,TRBV19,CASSMWGQRTYEQYF
13,TRBJ1-5,TRBV30,CAWSQSGGQPQHF
15,TRBJ1-4,TRBV6-5,CASSYTDSKMKKLFF
14,TRBJ1-2,TRBV7-8,CASSLAPGGYGYTF
13,TRBJ1-1,TRBV11-3,CASSLGTGTEAFF
16,TRBJ1-6,TRBV5-1,CASSSTKTGMGSPLHF
15,TRBJ2-7,TRBV9,CASSGTAQSSYEQYF
16,TRBJ1-3,TRBV5-1,CASSPTGFGSGNTIYF
16,TRBJ2-3,TRBV9,CASSWGLTYFTDTQYF
15,TRBJ1-2,TRBV28,CASTGGNGLDYGYTF
13,TRBJ2-5,TRBV12-3/TRBV12-4,CASSRVVGETQYF
16,TRBJ1-6,TRBV6-6,CASSPTGADYNSPLHF
13,TRBJ1-2,TRBV11-1,CASSLGTNYGYTF
15,TRBJ1-4,TRBV6-6,CASSSGQGTNEKLFF
14,TRBJ1-5,TRBV11-2,CASSLTGVGQPQHF
13,TRBJ1-1,TRBV6-5,CASSRQENTEAFF
16,TRBJ2-1,TRBV9,CASSVASGGPGRQQFF
18,TRBJ2-3,TRBV2,CASRGTSGGPKGADTQYF
12,TRBJ1-2,TRBV12-3/TRBV12-4,CASSGQGYGYTF
13,TRBJ2-7,TRBV3-1/TRBV3-2,CASSQTGFYEQYF
12,TRBJ1-2,TRBV19,CASSHQGGGYTF
14,TRBJ1-4,TRBV7-8,CASSPMGTNEKLFF